The 23 T cell receptor beta chains listed next were all sequenced from one sample in a study of shared clonotypes between healthy human individuals. Clones were sequenced by immunoSEQ multiplex PCR, and TCRdb holds only the in-frame ones, with some missing. The data hold 2.5 million or so clones, with approximately 90% observed a single time. Sequenced input: naive CD4+ T cells sorted from blood. Documented subset: CD45RA+ positively selected. All receptors derive from a man in his late teens or twenties in good health.

The chain employs TRBV28 and TRBJ2-7; no clear D. In germline, CDR1 is MDHEN, CDR2 SYDVKM. There are 15 residues in the CDR3. The V and J ends lost 6 bases and 3 bases respectively, with 18 bases between them. The CDR3 region has the DNA TGTGCCAGCAGCTCACCTAGTGGGATTGACTACGAGCAGTACTTC. Translating it yields CASSSPSGIDYEQYF.

The V call is TRBV6-4, the J call TRBJ2-2; tentatively, D is TRBD2 (5 bases). In germline, CDR1 is MRHNA, CDR2 SNTAGT. V was shortened by 4 bases and J by 6 bases, with 12 bases between the two germline ends. The CDR3 contains 14 residues. Here the CDR3 DNA reads TGTGCCAGCAGTGCTGGACTCGGGGCCGGGGAGCTGTTTTTT. Translating gives CASSAGLGAGELFF.

This chain uses TRBV6-5 with TRBJ1-1; TRBD1 aligns across 8 bases. This CDR3 is 12 amino acids long. J gave up 11 bases and V 6 bases, and 8 bases lay outside the gene matches. Germline CDR1 and CDR2: MNHEY and SVGAGI. The CDR3 region is CASSQGDRSAFF. The CDR3 region has the DNA TGTGCCAGCAGCCAGGGGGACAGGTCCGCTTTCTTT.

The chain links TRBV7-9 to TRBJ1-3; TRBD1 is a possible D gene (6 bases). Trimming took off 5 bases at V and 4 bases at J, with 12 bases between the two ends. Per germline, CDR1 SEHNR and CDR2 FQNEAQ (reference sequence). The CDR3 sequence is 14 residues long. CDR3 DNA: TGTGCCAGCAGCAGACAGGTGTCAGGAAACACCATATATTTT. Translated: CASSRQVSGNTIYF. The full variable domain, in which reference TRBV7-9 and TRBJ1-3 provide the parts outside the CDR3, is DTGVSQNPRHKITKRGQNVTFRCDPISEHNRLYWYRQTLGQGPEFLTYFQNEAQLEKSRLLSDRFSAERPKGSFSTLEIQRTEQGDSAMYLCASSRQVSGNTIYFGEGSWLTVV.

The genes are TRBV13 and TRBJ1-1, with D unclear. The germline CDR1 and CDR2 sequences are PRHDT and FYEKMQ (reference sequence). Trimming took 3 bases from V and 1 from J, leaving 9 bases between them. The CDR3 runs to 14 residues. The CDR3 is CASSFRTANTEAFF. As DNA, the CDR3 is TGTGCCAGCAGCTTCAGGACGGCGAACACTGAAGCTTTCTTT.

This clone was picked up one time. Other DNA sequences in the sample encode the same CDR3. The CDR3 protein is CATSRDPTATNEKLFF. The CDR3 DNA follows: TGTGCCACCAGCAGAGATCCGACGGCAACTAATGAAAAACTGTTTTTT. The chain carries TRBV15 and TRBJ1-4; no reliable D call. The V gene lost 0 bases and the J gene lost 0 bases, with 8 bases spanning the gap. This CDR3 is 16 amino acids long. Germline V gives CDR1 LNHNV, CDR2 YYDKDF (reference sequence).

The gene calls are TRBV7-2 and TRBJ1-2; D not certain. The V end was cut by 5 bases, the J end by 8 bases, with 21 bases between. This CDR3 comprises 15 residues. CDR1 SGHTA and CDR2 FQGNSA come from the germline V gene. CDR3 in DNA: TGTGCCAGCAGCCCAAGCAGCGGGTCGCGGGAAGGCTACACCTTC. Its translation is CASSPSSGSREGYTF.

The V call is TRBV10-3, the J call TRBJ2-2, with TRBD2 matching over 7 bases. This CDR3 is built from 14 residues. Germline CDR1 and CDR2: ENHRY and SYGVKD. V was clipped by 4 bases and J by 6 bases; unmatched bases: 5. The CDR3 sequence: CAISATSAPGELFF. DNA for the CDR3: TGTGCCATCAGTGCCACTAGCGCCCCCGGGGAGCTGTTTTTT.

This clone was seen a single time. The chain combines TRBV7-9 with TRBJ1-3; weak D call: TRBD1 (6 bases). The CDR3 runs to 18 residues. V lost 4 bases, J lost 0 bases, and 19 bases lay in between. The V gene's germline CDR1 is SEHNR and CDR2 FQNEAQ (reference sequence). DNA for the CDR3: TGTGCCAGCAGCTCGAGGGGGGAAAGTACTTTCTCTGGAAACACCATATATTTT. The encoded protein is CASSSRGESTFSGNTIYF. Combining the CDR3 with reference TRBV7-9 and TRBJ1-3 gives the whole variable domain DTGVSQNPRHKITKRGQNVTFRCDPISEHNRLYWYRQTLGQGPEFLTYFQNEAQLEKSRLLSDRFSAERPKGSFSTLEIQRTEQGDSAMYLCASSSRGESTFSGNTIYFGEGSWLTVV.

The V gene is TRBV7-2, the J gene TRBJ1-1; D unresolved. Trimming took 1 base from V and 7 from J, leaving 10 bases between them. This CDR3 has 13 residues. CDR1 SGHTA and CDR2 FQGNSA come from the germline V gene. This CDR3 is CASSLDSQHEAFF. The CDR3 DNA sequence: TGTGCCAGCAGCTTAGACAGCCAGCATGAAGCTTTCTTT.

This clone was observed a single time. The chain recombines TRBV6-5 with TRBJ2-7, with TRBD2 matching over 9 bases. V lost 0 bases to trimming and J lost 2 bases; unmatched junction nucleotides: 5. The CDR3 loop spans 16 amino acids. Germline-derived CDR1 and CDR2 are MNHEY and SVGAGI. This CDR3 is CASSYSLAGAAYEQYF. CDR3 nucleotide sequence: TGTGCCAGCAGTTACTCCTTAGCGGGGGCGGCCTACGAGCAGTACTTC.

V and J are TRBV6-5 and TRBJ1-2; D call uncertain. The CDR3 is made up of 13 amino acids. Trimming removed 2 bases at V and 0 bases at J, with 4 bases between. Per germline, CDR1 MNHEY and CDR2 SVGAGI. Here the CDR3 DNA reads TGTGCCAGCAGTTACCCCGCTAACTATGGCTACACCTTC. Protein sequence: CASSYPANYGYTF.

The rearrangement joins TRBV5-4 to TRBJ2-5; no definite D call. The CDR3 loop spans 14 amino acids. With 0 bases removed from V and 1 base from J, the gap between germline ends came to 7 bases. From germline, CDR1 is SGHNT and CDR2 YYREEE (reference sequence). CDR3 nucleotide sequence: TGTGCCAGCAGCTTGGAAGTACTCCAAGAGACCCAGTACTTC. Residues: CASSLEVLQETQYF.

This clone was found once. This chain joins TRBV28 and TRBJ1-5, with 8 bases fitting TRBD1. This CDR3 comprises 15 residues. The germline V gene encodes CDR1 MDHEN and CDR2 SYDVKM. J was trimmed by 1 base and V by 5 bases; bases with no gene match: 4. CDR3 residues: CASSPRTGSNQPQHF. DNA for the CDR3: TGTGCCAGCAGTCCCAGGACAGGGAGCAATCAGCCCCAGCATTTT.

V gene TRBV15 combines with J gene TRBJ2-1; no definite D call. The CDR3 has 16 residues. The V gene lost 0 bases and the J gene lost 10 bases, with 19 bases spanning the gap. Germline CDR1 LNHNV, CDR2 YYDKDF (reference sequence). CDR3 in amino acids: CATSRDQPPVKSEQFF. The CDR3, as DNA: TGTGCCACCAGCAGAGATCAACCCCCAGTAAAGTCAGAGCAGTTCTTC.

This sequence joins TRBV28 and TRBJ2-3; weak D call: TRBD2 (7 bases). With 7 bases removed from V and 0 bases from J, the gap between germline ends came to 26 bases. The CDR3 is made up of 19 amino acids. Germline assignment: CDR1 MDHEN and CDR2 SYDVKM. In nucleotides, the CDR3 is TGTGCCAGCACCCCTGGGGGGGGACCGGGACACCTTAGCACAGATACGCAGTATTTT. This sequence encodes CASTPGGGPGHLSTDTQYF.

The V and J genes are TRBV5-4 and TRBJ1-1; D is ambiguous. The CDR3 consists of 16 residues. V gave up 4 bases and J gave up 1 base, with 17 bases separating them. Germline CDR1 and CDR2: SGHNT and YYREEE (reference sequence). The CDR3 reads CASSRNSPAENTEAFF. The CDR3 DNA follows: TGTGCCAGCAGCCGGAATTCGCCAGCCGAGAACACTGAAGCTTTCTTT.

Written as DNA, the CDR3 is TGTGCCAGCAGTTACGGCAGTCTCACTGAAGCTTTCTTT. This gives the protein CASSYGSLTEAFF. V is TRBV6-6 and J is TRBJ1-1, with unresolved D. Trimming shortened V by 2 bases and J by 4 bases, and 8 bases separated the two germline ends. Germline V gives CDR1 MNHNY, CDR2 SVGAGI (reference sequence). The CDR3 has 13 residues.

The CDR3 bases are TGTGCCAGCAGCGGCGACGGGGGCACTTCACCCCTCCACTTT. This encodes CASSGDGGTSPLHF. The chain is built from TRBV2 and TRBJ1-6; tentatively, D is TRBD1 (6 bases). Trimming took off 6 bases at V and 9 bases at J, with 15 bases between the two ends. The CDR3 has 14 amino acids. Germline CDR1 is SNHLY and CDR2 is FYNNEI.

V usage is TRBV30 and J usage is TRBJ2-3; D is unresolved. Per germline, CDR1 GTSNPN and CDR2 SVGIG (reference sequence). The V end lost 4 bases, the J end lost 4 bases, and 18 bases lay between the germline ends. The CDR3 contains 15 residues. The DNA of the CDR3 is TGTGCCTGGACCCAAGATAGTCTACACTCAGATACGCAGTATTTT. Its translation: CAWTQDSLHSDTQYF.

The chain joins TRBV2 to TRBJ1-5; TRBD1 matches 7 bases. Losses at the gene ends were 2 bases for V and 9 bases for J; bases not matched to a gene: 4. The V gene's germline CDR1 is SNHLY and CDR2 FYNNEI. The CDR3 consists of 13 residues. The CDR3 DNA follows: TGTGCCAGCAGTGAACAGGGGGAAGGGCCCCAGCATTTT. Protein sequence: CASSEQGEGPQHF.

The chain recombines TRBV7-2 with TRBJ1-2; no reliable D call. Germline V CDR1 and CDR2: SGHTA, FQGNSA. The ends were cut back, 2 bases at V and 7 bases at J, with 11 bases in the middle. The CDR3 covers 13 residues. The CDR3 DNA reads as TGTGCCAGCAGCTTACAGGTTCTGAGTGGCTACACCTTC. It codes for CASSLQVLSGYTF.

The chain uses TRBV27 and TRBJ2-7; D is perhaps TRBD1 (5 bases). The germline gives CDR1 MNHEY, CDR2 SMNVEV (reference sequence). V was trimmed by 4 bases and J by 4 bases, leaving 11 bases between them. The CDR3 spans 13 residues. This CDR3 reads CASSSQGTYEQYF. As DNA, the CDR3 is TGTGCCAGCAGTTCCCAGGGAACGTACGAGCAGTACTTC.